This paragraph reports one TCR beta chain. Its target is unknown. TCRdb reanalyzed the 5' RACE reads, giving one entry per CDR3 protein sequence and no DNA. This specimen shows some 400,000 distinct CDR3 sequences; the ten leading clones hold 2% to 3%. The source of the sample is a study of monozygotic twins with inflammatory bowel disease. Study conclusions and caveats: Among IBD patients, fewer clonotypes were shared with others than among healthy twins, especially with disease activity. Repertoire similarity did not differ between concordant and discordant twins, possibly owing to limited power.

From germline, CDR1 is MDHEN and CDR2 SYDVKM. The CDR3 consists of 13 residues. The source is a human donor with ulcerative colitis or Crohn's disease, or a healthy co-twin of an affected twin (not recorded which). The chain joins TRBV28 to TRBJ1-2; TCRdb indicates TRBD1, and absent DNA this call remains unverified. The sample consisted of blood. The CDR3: CASRYRDTYGYTF.